This passage covers 13 T cell receptor beta chains from one sample sequenced in a study of T-cell memory formation after mild COVID-19. TCRdb reprocessed the 5' RACE reads via MiXCR and lists one record per CDR3 protein. This sample yields 300,000 to 350,000 distinct CDR3 sequences, of which 14% are seen a single time; under 25% belongs to the top ten. Source material: PBMCs or a T cell subset sorted from them (not recorded which). All receptors derive from a man younger than 35 who had mild COVID-19 (a few samples of this study predate the infection). Cell type and time point are not known.

At least ten counts were recorded for this clonotype. The chain has TRBV7-2 and TRBJ2-6, with 7 positions matching TRBD1. V dropped 1 base and J dropped 9; count of bases not matched to a gene: 0. The germline V gene encodes CDR1 SGHTA and CDR2 FQGNSA. This CDR3 is 13 amino acids long. The CDR3 region is CASSLGQGNVLTF. In nucleotides, the CDR3 is TGTGCCAGCAGCTTAGGACAGGGCAACGTCCTGACTTTC. The full variable domain, with the rest looked up from reference TRBV7-2 and TRBJ2-6, is GAGVSQSPSNKVTEKGKDVELRCDPISGHTALYWYRQSLGQGLEFLIYFQGNSAPDKSGLPSDRFSAERTGGSVSTLTIQRTQQEDSAVYLCASSLGQGNVLTFGAGSRLTVL.

This clonotype occurred a few times. In this CDR3 the conserved last residue, phenylalanine or tryptophan, is missing, so a read error is likely. The limits of the CDR3 on the DNA are not certain, so only TCRdb's listed CDR3 is given. CDR3 residues: CARQTGTGKSFS. V is TRBV2 and J is TRBJ1-2; the table's TRBD1 call for D was not verified on the DNA. Germline CDR1 and CDR2: SNHLY and FYNNEI. Termini included, the CDR3 measures 12 amino acids.

The V call is TRBV12-3 or TRBV12-4, the J call TRBJ1-1, with 11 bases matching TRBD1. CDR3 length: 13 amino acids. The V and J ends lost 8 bases and 7 bases, in that order; junction bases with no gene match: 6. CDR3 residues: CASGTGGEGEAFF. The CDR3 DNA follows: TGTGCCAGCGGGACAGGGGGAGAGGGTGAAGCTTTCTTT.

The CDR3 sequence: CASGQVQETQYF. CDR3 bases: TGTGCCAGCGGTCAGGTCCAAGAGACCCAGTACTTC. This sequence joins TRBV2 and TRBJ2-5; no reliable D call. Looked up from germline, CDR1 is SNHLY and CDR2 is FYNNEI. V gave up 8 bases and J gave up 1 base, with 8 bases separating them. The CDR3 is 12 amino acids.

This clonotype was detected ten times or more. This chain joins TRBV5-1 and TRBJ2-7; D is ambiguous. This CDR3 contains 13 residues. CDR1 and CDR2 from the germline V gene are SGHRS and YFSETQ. Trimming left V 0 bases short and J 4 bases short, with 8 bases between. DNA of the CDR3: TGCGCCAGCAGCTTGGGAGTGGGGTACGAGCAGTACTTC. Translated, it gives CASSLGVGYEQYF.

The table lists this clonotype with many counts. The rearrangement links TRBV4-3 to TRBJ2-3; D may be TRBD1 (5 bases). Germline CDR1 reads LGHNA; CDR2 reads YSLEER. The V end lost 4 bases, the J end lost 10 bases, and 15 bases lay between the germline ends. There are 13 residues in the CDR3. In DNA, the CDR3 is TGCGCCAGCAGCCGGGCGCTAGGGGTTTCGCAGTATTTT. Translation: CASSRALGVSQYF.

This clonotype was seen a few times. This rearrangement joins TRBV6-6 to TRBJ2-7, with D uncertain. This CDR3 spans 14 amino acids. Germline V gene data show CDR1 as MNHNY and CDR2 as SVGAGI (reference sequence). The V gene lost 7 bases and the J gene lost 6 bases, with 19 bases spanning the gap. The CDR3 is CASTPSGVLIEQYV. The CDR3 DNA is TGTGCCAGCACCCCGAGTGGGGTTTTAATCGAGCAGTACGTC.

This clonotype was observed a few times. V and J are TRBV28 and TRBJ1-1; weak D call: TRBD1 (5 bases). Trimming left V 1 base short and J 1 base short, with 19 bases between. Germline CDR1 is MDHEN and CDR2 is SYDVKM. The CDR3 contains 18 residues. The CDR3 spells CASSLLVGTPLENTEAFF. The CDR3 DNA reads as TGTGCCAGCAGTTTATTGGTAGGGACCCCCTTGGAGAACACTGAAGCTTTCTTT.

This clonotype was detected a few times. Compared with germline, one end of the junction differs, possibly owing to a read error. The chain is built from TRBV7-8 and TRBJ1-4; D remains ambiguous. CDR1 and CDR2 (germline): SGHVS, FQNEAQ. The CDR3 consists of 13 residues. The CDR3 DNA reads as TGTGCCAGCAGTATTAACTGGGGTGAAGAACTGTTTTTT. Its protein is CASSINWGEELFF.

There are a few counts of this clonotype. The chain has TRBV10-3 and TRBJ2-7, with D possibly TRBD2 on 6 matching bases. CDR1 is ENHRY, CDR2 SYGVKD, per germline. Trimming cost V 4 bases and J 3 bases, with 13 bases left between them. The length of the CDR3 is 14 residues. The CDR3 spells CAISVGGAGYEQYV. The CDR3, as DNA: TGTGCCATCAGTGTGGGAGGTGCGGGCTACGAGCAGTACGTC.

The genes are TRBV10-2 and TRBJ2-7; D remains unclear. The V end was cut by 0 bases, the J end by 0 bases, with 9 bases between. The germline CDR1 and CDR2 sequences are WSHSY and SAAADI. The CDR3 has 15 residues. CDR3 residues: CASSESGSASYEQYF. CDR3 DNA: TGCGCCAGCAGTGAGTCGGGATCCGCCTCCTACGAGCAGTACTTC.

V usage is TRBV20-1 and J usage is TRBJ2-3; D ambiguous. The CDR3 length is 10 residues. V was cut by 3 bases and J by 8 bases, with 6 bases left in between. Germline lookup yields CDR1 DFQATT and CDR2 SNEGSKA (reference sequence). The CDR3 nucleotides are TGCAGTGCTAGGTCAGGTACGCAGTATTTT. Protein: CSARSGTQYF.

V is TRBV7-8 and J is TRBJ2-3, with 9 bases fitting TRBD2. V shed 2 bases and J 6 bases; nucleotides not matched to a gene: 9. The CDR3 length is 16 residues. Germline V gene sequence: CDR1 SGHVS, CDR2 FQNEAQ. In DNA, the CDR3 is TGTGCCAGCAGCTTAACTAGCGGGTCCTATACGGATACGCAGTATTTT. Its translation is CASSLTSGSYTDTQYF.